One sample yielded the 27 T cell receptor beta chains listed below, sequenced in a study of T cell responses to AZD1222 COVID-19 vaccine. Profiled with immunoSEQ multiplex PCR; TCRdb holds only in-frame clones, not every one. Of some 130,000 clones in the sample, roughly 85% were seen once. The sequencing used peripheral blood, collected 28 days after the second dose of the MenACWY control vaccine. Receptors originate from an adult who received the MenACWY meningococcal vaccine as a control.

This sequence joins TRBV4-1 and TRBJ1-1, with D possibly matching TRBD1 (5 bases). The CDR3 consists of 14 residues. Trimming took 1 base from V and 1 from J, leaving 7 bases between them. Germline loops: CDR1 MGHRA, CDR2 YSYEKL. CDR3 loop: CASSQGQQNTEAFF. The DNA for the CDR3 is TGCGCCAGCAGCCAAGGACAGCAGAACACTGAAGCTTTCTTT.

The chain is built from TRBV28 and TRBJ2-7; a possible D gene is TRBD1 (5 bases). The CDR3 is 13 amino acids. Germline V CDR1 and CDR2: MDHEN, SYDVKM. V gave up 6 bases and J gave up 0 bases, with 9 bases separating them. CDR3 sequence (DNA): TGTGCCAGCAGCATTGACAGCTCCTACGAGCAGTACGTC. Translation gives CASSIDSSYEQYV.

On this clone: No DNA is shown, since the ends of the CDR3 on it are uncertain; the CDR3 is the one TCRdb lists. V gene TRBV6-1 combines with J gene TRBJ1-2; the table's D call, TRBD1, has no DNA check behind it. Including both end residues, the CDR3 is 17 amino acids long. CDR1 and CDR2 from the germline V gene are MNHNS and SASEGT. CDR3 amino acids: CASSEGFSGQGYYGYTF.

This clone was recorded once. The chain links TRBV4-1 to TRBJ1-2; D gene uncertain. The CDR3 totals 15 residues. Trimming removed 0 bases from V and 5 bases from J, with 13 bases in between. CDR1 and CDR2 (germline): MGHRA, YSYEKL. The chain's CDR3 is CASSQDIITGYGYTF. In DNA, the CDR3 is TGCGCCAGCAGCCAAGATATTATTACGGGGTATGGCTACACCTTC.

The CDR3 reads CASSPRTGPLNTEAFF. The CDR3 DNA sequence: TGTGCCAGCAGTCCAAGGACAGGGCCTCTGAACACTGAAGCTTTCTTT. The chain couples TRBV27 to TRBJ1-1, with TRBD1 matching 8 bases. Germline lookup yields CDR1 MNHEY and CDR2 SMNVEV (reference sequence). The CDR3 extends over 16 amino acids. V lost 5 bases, J lost 0 bases, and 8 bases stayed unmatched.

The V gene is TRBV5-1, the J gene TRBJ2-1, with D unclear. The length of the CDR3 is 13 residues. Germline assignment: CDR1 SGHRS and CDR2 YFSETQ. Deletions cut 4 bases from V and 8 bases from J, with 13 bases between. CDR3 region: CASSPSLVDEQFF. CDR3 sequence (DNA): TGCGCCAGCAGCCCCTCTTTGGTGGATGAGCAGTTCTTC.

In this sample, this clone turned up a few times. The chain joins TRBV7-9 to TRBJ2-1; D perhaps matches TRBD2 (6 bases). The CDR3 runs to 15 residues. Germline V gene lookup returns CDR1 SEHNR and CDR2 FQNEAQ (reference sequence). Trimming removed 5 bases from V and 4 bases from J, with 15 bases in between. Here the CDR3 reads CASSVRDWIYNEQFF. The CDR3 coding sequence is TGTGCCAGCAGCGTCCGGGACTGGATTTACAATGAGCAGTTCTTC.

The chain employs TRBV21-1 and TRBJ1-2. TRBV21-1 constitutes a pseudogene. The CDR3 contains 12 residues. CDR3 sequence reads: CASSKWNYGYTF. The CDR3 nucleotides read TGTGCCAGCAGCAAATGGAACTATGGCTACACCTTC.

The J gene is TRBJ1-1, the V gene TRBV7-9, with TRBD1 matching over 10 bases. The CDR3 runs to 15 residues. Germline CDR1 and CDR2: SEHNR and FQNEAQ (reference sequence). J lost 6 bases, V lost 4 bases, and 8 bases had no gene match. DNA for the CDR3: TGTGCCAGCAGCTCCAAGACAGGGGGCCGCCCTGAAGCTTTCTTT. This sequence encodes CASSSKTGGRPEAFF. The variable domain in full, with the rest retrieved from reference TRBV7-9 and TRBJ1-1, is DTGVSQNPRHKITKRGQNVTFRCDPISEHNRLYWYRQTLGQGPEFLTYFQNEAQLEKSRLLSDRFSAERPKGSFSTLEIQRTEQGDSAMYLCASSSKTGGRPEAFFGQGTRLTVV.

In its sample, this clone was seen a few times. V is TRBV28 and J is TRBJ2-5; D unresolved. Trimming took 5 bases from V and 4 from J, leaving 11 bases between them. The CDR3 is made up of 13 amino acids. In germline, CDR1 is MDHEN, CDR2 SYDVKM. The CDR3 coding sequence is TGTGCCAGCAGTCGACCTTTAGGAGAGACCCAGTACTTC. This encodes CASSRPLGETQYF.

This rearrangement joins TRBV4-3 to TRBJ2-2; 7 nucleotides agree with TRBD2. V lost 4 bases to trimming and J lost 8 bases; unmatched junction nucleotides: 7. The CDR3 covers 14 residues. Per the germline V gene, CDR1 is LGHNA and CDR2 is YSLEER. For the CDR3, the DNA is TGCGCCAGCAGCCCGGGACTAACGGCTGGGGAGCTGTTTTTT. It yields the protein CASSPGLTAGELFF.

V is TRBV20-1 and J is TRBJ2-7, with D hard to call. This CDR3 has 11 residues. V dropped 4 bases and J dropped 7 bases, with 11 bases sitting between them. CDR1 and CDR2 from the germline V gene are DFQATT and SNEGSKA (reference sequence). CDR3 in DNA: TGCAGTGCTATGGCCCCAGGAGAGCAGTACGTC. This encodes CSAMAPGEQYV.

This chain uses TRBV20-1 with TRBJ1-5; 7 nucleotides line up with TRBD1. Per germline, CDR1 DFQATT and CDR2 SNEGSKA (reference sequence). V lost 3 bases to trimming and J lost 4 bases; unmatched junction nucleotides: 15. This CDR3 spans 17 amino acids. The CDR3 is CSASGRTGRTNNQPQHF. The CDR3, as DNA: TGCAGTGCTAGTGGACGGACAGGTAGGACGAATAATCAGCCCCAGCATTTT.

The CDR3 here is CASSLKPGNYEQYV. CDR3 nucleotide sequence: TGTGCCAGCAGTTTAAAGCCTGGGAACTACGAGCAGTACGTC. The genes are TRBV27 and TRBJ2-7; D ambiguous. Trimming left V 2 bases short and J 3 bases short, with 11 bases between. Germline-derived CDR1 and CDR2 are MNHEY and SMNVEV (reference sequence). CDR3 length: 14 amino acids.

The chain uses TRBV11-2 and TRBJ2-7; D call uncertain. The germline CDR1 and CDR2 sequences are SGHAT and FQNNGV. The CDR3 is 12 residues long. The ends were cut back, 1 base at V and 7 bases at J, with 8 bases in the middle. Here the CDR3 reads CASSLGTKEQYV. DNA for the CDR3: TGTGCCAGCAGCTTAGGGACGAAAGAGCAGTACGTC.

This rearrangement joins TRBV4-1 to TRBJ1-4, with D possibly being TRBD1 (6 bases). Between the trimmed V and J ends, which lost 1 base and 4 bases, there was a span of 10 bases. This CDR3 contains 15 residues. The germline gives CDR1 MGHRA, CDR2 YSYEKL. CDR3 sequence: CASSQVLDSNEKLFF. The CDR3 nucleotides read TGCGCCAGCAGCCAAGTTCTGGACAGTAATGAAAAACTGTTTTTT.

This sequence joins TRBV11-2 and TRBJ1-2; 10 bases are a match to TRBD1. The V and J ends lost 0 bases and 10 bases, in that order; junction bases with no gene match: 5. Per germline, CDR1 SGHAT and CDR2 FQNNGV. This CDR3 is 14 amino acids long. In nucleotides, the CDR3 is TGTGCCAGCAGCTTAGACTTGACAGGGGGCAACTACACCTTC. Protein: CASSLDLTGGNYTF. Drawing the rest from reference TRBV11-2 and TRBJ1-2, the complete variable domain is EAGVAQSPRYKIIEKRQSVAFWCNPISGHATLYWYQQILGQGPKLLIQFQNNGVVDDSQLPKDRFSAERLKGVDSTLKIQPAKLEDSAVYLCASSLDLTGGNYTFGSGTRLTVV.

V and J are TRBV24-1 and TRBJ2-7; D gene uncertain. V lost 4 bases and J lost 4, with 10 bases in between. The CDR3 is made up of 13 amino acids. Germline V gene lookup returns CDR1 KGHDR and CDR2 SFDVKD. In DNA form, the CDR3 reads TGTGCCACCAGTGACCCCGAGAGGTACGAGCAGTACTTC. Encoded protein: CATSDPERYEQYF.

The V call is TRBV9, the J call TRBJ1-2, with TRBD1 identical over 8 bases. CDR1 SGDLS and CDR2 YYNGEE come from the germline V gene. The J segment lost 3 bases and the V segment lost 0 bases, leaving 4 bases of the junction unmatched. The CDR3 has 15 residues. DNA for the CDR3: TGTGCCAGCAGCGTAGAAGGGACAGGCCACTATGGCTACACCTTC. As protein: CASSVEGTGHYGYTF.

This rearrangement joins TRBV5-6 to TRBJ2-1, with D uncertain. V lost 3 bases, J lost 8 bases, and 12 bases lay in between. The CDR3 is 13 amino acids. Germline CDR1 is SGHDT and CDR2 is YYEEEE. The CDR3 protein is CASSSYGGYEQFF. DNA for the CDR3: TGTGCCAGCAGCTCCTACGGCGGCTATGAGCAGTTCTTC.

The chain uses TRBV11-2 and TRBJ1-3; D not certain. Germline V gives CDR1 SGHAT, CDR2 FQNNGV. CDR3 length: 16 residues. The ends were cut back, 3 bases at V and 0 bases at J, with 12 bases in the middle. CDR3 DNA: TGTGCCAGCAGCTTGGGGAGTCACGGCTCTGGAAACACCATATATTTT. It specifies CASSLGSHGSGNTIYF.

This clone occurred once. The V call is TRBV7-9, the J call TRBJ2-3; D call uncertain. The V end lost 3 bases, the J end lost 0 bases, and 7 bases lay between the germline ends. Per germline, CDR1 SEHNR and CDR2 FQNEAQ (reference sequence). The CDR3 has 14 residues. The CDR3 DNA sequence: TGTGCCAGCAGCTTCTTGCTAAGCACAGATACGCAGTATTTT. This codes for CASSFLLSTDTQYF.

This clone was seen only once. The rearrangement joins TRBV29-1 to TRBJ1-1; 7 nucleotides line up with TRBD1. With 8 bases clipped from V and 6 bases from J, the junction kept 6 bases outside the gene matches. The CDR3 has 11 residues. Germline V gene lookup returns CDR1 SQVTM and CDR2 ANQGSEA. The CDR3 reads CSFRGVAEAFF. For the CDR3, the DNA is TGCAGCTTCAGGGGGGTAGCTGAAGCTTTCTTT.

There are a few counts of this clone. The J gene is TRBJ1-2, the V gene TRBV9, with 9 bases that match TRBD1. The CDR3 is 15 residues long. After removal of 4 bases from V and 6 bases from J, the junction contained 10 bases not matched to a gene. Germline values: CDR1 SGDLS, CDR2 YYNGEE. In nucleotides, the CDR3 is TGTGCCAGCAGCAATCCGGGACAGGGAGTAAATGGCTACACCTTC. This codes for CASSNPGQGVNGYTF. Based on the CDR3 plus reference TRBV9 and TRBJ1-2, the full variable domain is DSGVTQTPKHLITATGQRVTLRCSPRSGDLSVYWYQQSLDQGLQFLIQYYNGEERAKGNILERFSAQQFPDLHSELNLSSLELGDSALYFCASSNPGQGVNGYTFGSGTRLTVV.

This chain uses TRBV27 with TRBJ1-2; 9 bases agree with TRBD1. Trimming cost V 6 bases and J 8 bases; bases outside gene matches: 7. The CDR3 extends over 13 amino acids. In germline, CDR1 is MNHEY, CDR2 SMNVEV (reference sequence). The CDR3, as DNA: TGTGCCAGCAGACAGACAGGGGGGCTGGGCTACACCTTC. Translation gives CASRQTGGLGYTF.

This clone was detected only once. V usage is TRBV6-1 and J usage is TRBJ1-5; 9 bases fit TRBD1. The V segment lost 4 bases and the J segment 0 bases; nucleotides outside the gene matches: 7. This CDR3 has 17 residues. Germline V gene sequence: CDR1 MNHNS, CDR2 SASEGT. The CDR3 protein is CASSGNRGRDSNQPQHF. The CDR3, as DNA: TGTGCCAGCAGTGGCAACAGGGGGCGAGATAGCAATCAGCCCCAGCATTTT.

CDR3 sequence (DNA): TGTGCCAGCAGCTTAAACGGCTATGAGCAGTTCTTC. It encodes CASSLNGYEQFF. The rearrangement joins TRBV7-3 to TRBJ2-1; D gene uncertain. The length of the CDR3 is 12 residues. Germline V gene lookup returns CDR1 SGHTA and CDR2 FQGTGA. The germline V and J ends were trimmed by 1 base and 8 bases, with 6 bases remaining between them.